This note documents a single TCR beta chain sequence. This sample is part of a study of blood T cell repertoires in COVID-19. V was pared by 4 bases and J by 4 bases, with 16 bases between. The CDR3 totals 15 residues. Germline loops: CDR1 MDHEN, CDR2 SYDVKM. This table comes from immunoSEQ multiplex PCR, and its TCRdb copy is limited to in-frame clones, with some not included. The sample has over 75,000 clones; roughly four fifths are singletons. The chain couples TRBV28 to TRBJ2-5, with unresolved D. The sequencing input was peripheral blood. The clonotype originates from an elderly woman with acute or convalescent COVID-19. The CDR3 bases are TGTGCCAGCAGTTCCCCGGCGGCCCTAGGAGAGACCCAGTACTTC. Protein sequence: CASSSPAALGETQYF.